The rows below give T cell receptor beta chains drawn from one sample of a study of tumor and adjacent non-tumor tissue in lung cancer. TCRdb recomputed calls from the multiplex PCR reads with MiXCR, one row per CDR3 protein. The data contain roughly 140,000 distinct CDR3 sequences, approximately 72% of them singletons. Sequencing was done on a sample of lung tumor tissue. These receptors were taken from a man in his fifties or sixties with small cell lung cancer. Both conserved end residues are part of each CDR3. Each record gives: clone size, V gene, D gene, J gene, CDR3 protein, CDR3 DNA. The D gene is left open where the match is weak. The size entry is marked missing in some rows and otherwise reads once, few, many or a size class.

-	TRBV7-9	TRBD2	TRBJ2-1	CASILGGGSYNEQLF	TGTGCCAGCATCTTGGGGGGAGGGTCCTACAATGAGCAGCTCTTC
-	TRBV4-2	-	TRBJ1-4	CASSQDEGGEKLFF	TGTGCCAGCAGCCAAGACGAGGGGGGAGAAAAACTGTTTTTT
-	TRBV28	-	TRBJ2-2	CASSLSVRWAGELFF	TGTGCCAGCAGCCTTAGCGTGCGCTGGGCCGGGGAGCTGTTTTTT
-	TRBV24-1	-	TRBJ2-1	CATSDVMGTKRGDEQFF	TGTGCCACCAGTGATGTTATGGGGACAAAGAGGGGCGATGAGCAGTTCTTC
-	TRBV20-1	TRBD2	TRBJ2-3	CSATAGELGDTQYF	TGCAGTGCTACTGCGGGAGAGCTGGGAGATACGCAGTATTTT
-	TRBV6-1	TRBD1	TRBJ2-5	CASSNTRRVGQGAVTQYF	TGTGCCAGCAGTAACACACGCCGAGTCGGACAGGGGGCTGTGACCCAGTACTTC
many	TRBV20-1	TRBD2	TRBJ2-1	CSARRLAGVNNEQFF	TGCAGTGCTAGAAGGTTGGCGGGGGTTAACAATGAGCAGTTCTTC
many	TRBV12-3/TRBV12-4	-	TRBJ1-1	CASSPRDWGTEAFF	TGTGCCAGCAGTCCCCGGGACTGGGGAACTGAAGCTTTCTTT
many	TRBV6-1	-	TRBJ1-2	CASSEYRFKGYTF	TGTGCCAGCAGTGAATACCGCTTTAAGGGCTACACCTTC
many	TRBV11-1	TRBD1	TRBJ2-5	CASSEDRVKETQYF	TGTGCCAGCAGCGAGGACAGGGTAAAAGAGACCCAGTACTTC
-	TRBV20-1	-	TRBJ2-2	CSALGPYTGEMFF	TGCAGTGCCCTGGGACCCTACACCGGGGAGATGTTTTTT
-	TRBV28	-	TRBJ1-6	CASVGSPLHF	TGTGCCAGCGTAGGTTCACCCCTCCACTTT
-	TRBV6-1	TRBD2	TRBJ2-1	CASRVGGRGSYNEQFF	TGTGCCAGCAGGGTTGGCGGGAGAGGCTCCTACAATGAGCAGTTCTTC
-	TRBV29-1	TRBD2	TRBJ2-3	CGVGRADGVRDAQYF	TGCGGCGTTGGGAGGGCTGACGGGGTGAGGGATGCGCAGTATTTT
many	TRBV20-1	-	TRBJ2-1	CSARRGNEQFF	TGCAGTGCGAGACGGGGGAATGAGCAGTTCTTC
-	TRBV10-2	-	TRBJ2-1	CASSPARGEQFF	TGCGCCAGTAGTCCCGCTAGGGGAGAGCAGTTCTTC
-	TRBV29-1	-	TRBJ2-1	CSFVLQSLASNEQFF	TGCAGCTTTGTTCTGCAGTCGCTAGCTAGCAATGAGCAGTTCTTC
-	TRBV6-5	-	TRBJ1-4	CASSLKTGQGNEKLFF	TGTGCCAGCAGTTTGAAAACCGGGCAGGGGAATGAAAAACTGTTTTTT
few	TRBV11-2	-	TRBJ1-1	CTSSLIGPTEAFF	TGTACCAGCAGCTTAATTGGGCCCACTGAAGCTTTCTTT
many	TRBV29-1	TRBD2	TRBJ2-3	CSVDSGRSTDTQYF	TGCAGCGTTGACAGCGGGAGGAGCACAGATACGCAGTATTTT
-	TRBV12-3/TRBV12-4	TRBD1	TRBJ1-4	CASSPRPGTGVEKLFF	TGTGCCAGCAGTCCCCGCCCCGGGACAGGGGTTGAAAAACTGTTTTTT
-	TRBV6-1	-	TRBJ1-5	CASSPFHGLGNQPQHF	TGTGCCAGCAGTCCTTTTCACGGACTGGGTAATCAGCCCCAGCATTTT
-	TRBV6-5	TRBD2	TRBJ2-6	CASSRLAETGANVLTF	TGTGCCAGCAGCCGACTAGCGGAGACTGGGGCCAACGTCCTGACTTTC
-	TRBV20-1	TRBD2	TRBJ2-1	CNVSGRVGEQFF	TGCAATGTTAGCGGGAGGGTAGGGGAGCAGTTCTTC
few	TRBV20-1	-	TRBJ2-5	CSASGRDRMLHQETQYF	TGCAGTGCTAGCGGCAGGGATAGAATGTTGCACCAAGAGACCCAGTACTTC
-	TRBV12-3/TRBV12-4	TRBD1	TRBJ1-2	CASSPNRDSYGYTF	TGTGCCAGCAGTCCCAACCGGGACAGCTATGGCTACACTTTC
-	TRBV5-6	-	TRBJ2-3	CASSSRTSSADTQYF	TGTGCCAGCAGCTCCCGGACTTCTAGCGCAGATACGCAGTATTTC
-	TRBV7-9	-	TRBJ2-6	CASSASLTVGPGANVLTF	TGTGCCAGCAGTGCGAGTCTAACAGTCGGGCCTGGGGCCAACGTCCTGACTTTC
-	TRBV6-5	-	TRBJ1-2	CASSPSGDDSNYGYTF	TGTGCCAGCAGTCCTTCCGGGGACGATTCTAACTATGGCTACACCTTC
few	TRBV11-2	-	TRBJ2-3	CARSLADETDTQYF	TGTGCCAGGAGCTTAGCGGATGAAACAGATACTCAGTATTTT
-	TRBV30	TRBD1	TRBJ2-2	CAWSEDRDAGELFF	TGTGCCTGGAGTGAGGACAGGGATGCCGGGGAGCTGTTTTTT
-	TRBV20-1	-	TRBJ2-7	CSVMSRSGSYEQYF	TGCAGTGTTATGTCGAGATCCGGCTCCTACGAGCAGTACTTC
-	TRBV20-1	-	TRBJ1-2	CSARDQGPAGYGYTF	TGCAGTGCTAGAGATCAGGGACCTGCGGGCTATGGCTACACCTTC
once	TRBV5-1	-	TRBJ2-5	CASSRQQDQETQYF	TGCGCCAGCAGCCGTCAGCAGGACCAAGAGACCCAGTACTTC
-	TRBV12-3/TRBV12-4	-	TRBJ2-1	CASRSQRNNEQFF	TGTGCCAGCAGATCGCAGCGGAATAATGAGCAGTTCTTT
many	TRBV6-1	-	TRBJ2-1	CASSDLGYNEQFF	TGTGCCAGCAGTGATTTGGGATACAATGAGCAGTTCTTC
many	TRBV11-3	-	TRBJ2-2	CASSLVVNTGELFF	TGTGCCAGCAGCTTAGTGGTGAACACCGGGGAGCTGTTTTTT
-	TRBV28	-	TRBJ2-7	CVSSSAGTNSLSYEQYF	TGTGTCAGCAGCTCGGCCGGGACAAACTCTCTCTCCTACGAGCAGTACTTC
-	TRBV6-1	-	TRBJ1-1	CASSEAEAGYSITEAFF	TGTGCCAGCAGTGAAGCGGAAGCAGGCTACAGCATCACTGAAGCTTTCTTT
many	TRBV6-5	-	TRBJ1-1	CASSPLKVSTEAFF	TGTGCCAGCAGTCCCCTGAAAGTTAGCACTGAAGCTTTCTTT
-	TRBV7-9	-	TRBJ1-5	CASSITGTGPQHF	TGTGCCAGCAGCATAACAGGGACGGGGCCCCAGCATTTT
many	TRBV29-1	-	TRBJ1-2	CSGGMDSQSYTF	TGCAGCGGGGGGATGGACAGCCAGAGCTACACCTTC
-	TRBV11-1	-	TRBJ2-2	CVSSSGPNTGELFF	TGTGTCAGCAGCTCGGGGCCGAACACCGGGGAGTTGTTTTTT
-	TRBV5-1	-	TRBJ2-2	CASSPEGSKGLYTGELFF	TGCGCCAGCAGTCCCGAGGGGAGCAAGGGTTTATACACCGGGGAGTTGTTTTTT
-	TRBV28	-	TRBJ1-6	CASKRTAAYNSPLHF	TGTGCCAGCAAACGGACTGCCGCCTATAATTCACCCCTCCACTTT
few	TRBV6-5	TRBD1	TRBJ1-5	CASRTTGDQPQHF	TGTGCCAGCAGAACGACAGGGGACCAGCCCCAGCATTTT
-	TRBV10-2	-	TRBJ1-1	CATRDPNTEAFF	TGCGCCACCAGGGACCCGAACACTGAAGCTTTCTTT
-	TRBV11-1	-	TRBJ1-1	CASSLARGSAETFF	TGTGCCAGCAGCTTAGCGCGGGGTTCGGCTGAAACCTTCTTT
-	TRBV29-1	-	TRBJ1-1	CSVGKFGSGVTEAFF	TGCAGCGTTGGAAAGTTTGGGAGCGGGGTCACTGAAGCTTTCTTT
-	TRBV20-1	-	TRBJ2-5	CSASRQGLGQETQYF	TGCAGTGCTAGTCGTCAGGGACTCGGACAAGAGACCCAGTACTTC
-	TRBV4-1	TRBD2	TRBJ2-2	CASSQEPSGRAPGELFF	TGCGCCAGCAGCCAGGAGCCTAGCGGGAGGGCCCCGGGGGAGCTGTTTTTT
few	TRBV24-1	-	TRBJ2-2	CATSDFKSNKSPGELFF	TGTGCCACCAGTGATTTTAAATCCAATAAGTCCCCCGGGGAGCTGTTTTTT
once	TRBV6-6	-	TRBJ1-4	CASSYSSGNWEKLFF	TGTGCCAGCAGTTACTCGTCGGGGAATTGGGAAAAACTGTTTTTT